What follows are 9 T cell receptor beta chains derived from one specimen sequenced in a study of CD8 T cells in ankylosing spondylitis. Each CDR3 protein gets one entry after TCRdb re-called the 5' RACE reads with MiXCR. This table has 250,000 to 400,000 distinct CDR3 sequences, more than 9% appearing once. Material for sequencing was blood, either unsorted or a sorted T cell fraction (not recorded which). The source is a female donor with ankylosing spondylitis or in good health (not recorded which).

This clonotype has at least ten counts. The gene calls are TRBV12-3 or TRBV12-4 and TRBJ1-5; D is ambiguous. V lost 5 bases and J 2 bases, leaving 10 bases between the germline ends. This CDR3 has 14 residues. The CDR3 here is CASSPGLGNQPQHF. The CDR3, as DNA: TGTGCCAGCAGTCCGGGCCTGGGCAATCAGCCCCAGCATTTT.

CDR3 amino acids: CSASPAGLAGYNEQFF. Here the CDR3 DNA reads TGCAGTGCTAGTCCGGCCGGACTAGCAGGCTACAATGAGCAGTTCTTC. The chain combines TRBV20-1 with TRBJ2-1, with 8 bases fitting TRBD2. Germline V gene lookup returns CDR1 DFQATT and CDR2 SNEGSKA (reference sequence). V trimming: 3 bases; J trimming: 3 bases; junction bases outside the gene matches: 10. CDR3 length: 16 residues.

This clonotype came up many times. The CDR3 DNA is TGTGCCAGCAGCTCCCACGGACTAGTTGGCACCGGGGAGCTGTTTTTT. Translation gives CASSSHGLVGTGELFF. The rearrangement links TRBV7-2 to TRBJ2-2, with 7 bases matching TRBD2. Germline lookup yields CDR1 SGHTA and CDR2 FQGNSA. Trimming took 4 bases from V and 4 from J; bases not matched to a gene: 9. The CDR3 consists of 16 residues.

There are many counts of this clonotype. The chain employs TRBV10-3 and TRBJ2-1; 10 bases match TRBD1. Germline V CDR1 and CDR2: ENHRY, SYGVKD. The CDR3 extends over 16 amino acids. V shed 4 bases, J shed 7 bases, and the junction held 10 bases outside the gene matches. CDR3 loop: CAISAPPGQGGNEQFF. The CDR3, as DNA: TGTGCCATCAGTGCGCCCCCCGGACAGGGGGGGAATGAGCAGTTCTTC.

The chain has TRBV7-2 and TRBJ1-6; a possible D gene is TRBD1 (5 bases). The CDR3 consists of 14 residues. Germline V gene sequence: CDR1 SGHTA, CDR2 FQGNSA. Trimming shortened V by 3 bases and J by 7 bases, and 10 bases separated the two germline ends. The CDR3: CASSFPTVNSPLHF. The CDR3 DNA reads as TGTGCCAGCAGCTTCCCGACAGTAAATTCACCCCTCCACTTT. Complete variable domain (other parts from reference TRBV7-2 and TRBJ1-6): GAGVSQSPSNKVTEKGKDVELRCDPISGHTALYWYRQSLGQGLEFLIYFQGNSAPDKSGLPSDRFSAERTGGSVSTLTIQRTQQEDSAVYLCASSFPTVNSPLHFGNGTRLTVT.

CDR3 DNA: TGCAGTGCTAGGCTTCGTGGGGCGGGGACTAATGAAAAACTGTTTTTT. Its protein is CSARLRGAGTNEKLFF. The rearrangement uses TRBV20-1 and TRBJ1-4; D is perhaps TRBD1 (5 bases). CDR3 size: 16 residues. Trimming cost V 3 bases and J 2 bases, with 16 bases left between them. The germline gives CDR1 DFQATT, CDR2 SNEGSKA (reference sequence).

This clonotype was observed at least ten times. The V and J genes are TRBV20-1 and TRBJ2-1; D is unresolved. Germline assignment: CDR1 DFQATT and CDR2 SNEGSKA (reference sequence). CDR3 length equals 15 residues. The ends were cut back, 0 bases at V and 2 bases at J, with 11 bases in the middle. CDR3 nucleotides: TGCAGTGCTAGAGATCGGAGATTAGCCTACAATGAGCAGTTCTTC. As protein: CSARDRRLAYNEQFF.

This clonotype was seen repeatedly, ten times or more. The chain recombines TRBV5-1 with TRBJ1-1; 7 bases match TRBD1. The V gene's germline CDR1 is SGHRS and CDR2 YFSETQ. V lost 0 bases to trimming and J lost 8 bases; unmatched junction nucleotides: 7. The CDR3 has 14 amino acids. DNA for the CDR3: TGCGCCAGCAGCTTGGGACAGGGATTTGGAGAAGCTTTCTTT. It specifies CASSLGQGFGEAFF.

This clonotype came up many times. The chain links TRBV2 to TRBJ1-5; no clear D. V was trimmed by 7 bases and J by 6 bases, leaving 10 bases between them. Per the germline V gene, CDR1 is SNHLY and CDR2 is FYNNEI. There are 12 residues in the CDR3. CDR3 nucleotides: TGTGCCAGCACAGGTTGGGGTCAGCCCCAGCATTTT. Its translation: CASTGWGQPQHF.